Given below is one T cell receptor (beta chain) in context. The antigen is not known. This sample was taken from a study of CD8+ T cells in alopecia areata. At the level of the study: The drug, oral tofacitinib, was given to treated patients at 5 to 10 mg twice daily.

After isolation, RNA underwent reverse transcription to generate cDNA as the sequencing template. Method: immunoSEQ multiplex PCR; TCRdb's copy keeps in-frame clones and lacks some. The repertoire includes around 61,000 clones, around half of them detected once, and approximately 18% sits in the top ten. Germline CDR1 and CDR2: MNHEY and SMNVEV (reference sequence). This CDR3 is built from 13 residues. V was trimmed by 8 bases and J by 5 bases, leaving 12 bases between them. General study results and limits: Lesional scalp, notably in alopecia totalis/universalis, had clonality above that of normal scalp.

This sequence was found in a human donor with alopecia areata. This chain links TRBV27 with TRBJ2-2, with D tentatively TRBD1 (5 bases). Sample: CD8+ T cells sorted from blood, taken at week 0. CDR3 residues: CASALGATGELFF. The CDR3 region has the DNA TGTGCCAGCGCTCTAGGGGCAACCGGGGAGCTGTTTTTT.